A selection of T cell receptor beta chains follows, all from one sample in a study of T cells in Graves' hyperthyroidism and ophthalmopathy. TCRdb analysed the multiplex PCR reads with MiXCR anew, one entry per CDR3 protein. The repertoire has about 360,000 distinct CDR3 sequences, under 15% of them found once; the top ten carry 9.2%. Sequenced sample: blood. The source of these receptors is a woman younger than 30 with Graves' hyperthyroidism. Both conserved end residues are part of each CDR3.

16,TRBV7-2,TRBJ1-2,CASSLGGAGRGDGYTF
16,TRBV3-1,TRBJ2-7,CASSPPPGQGALEQYF
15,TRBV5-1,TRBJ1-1,CASSLSDSGDTEAFF
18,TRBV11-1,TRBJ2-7,CASSSSVQTSGRTYEQYF
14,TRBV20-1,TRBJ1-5,CSARDPDKGQPQHF
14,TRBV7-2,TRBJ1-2,CASSLEPIYYGYTF
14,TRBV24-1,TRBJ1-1,CATSDPRGGTEAFF
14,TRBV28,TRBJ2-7,CATYPRDIPYEQYF
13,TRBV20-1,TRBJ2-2,CCPLGPDTGELFF
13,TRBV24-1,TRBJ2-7,CATGGTLVDEQYF
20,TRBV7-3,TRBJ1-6,CASSSRGPPKGIFYNSPLHF
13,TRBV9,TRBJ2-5,CASSAGTVETQYF
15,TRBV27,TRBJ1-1,CASSVGTALNTEAFF
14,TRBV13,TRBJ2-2,CASGFPTGGGELFF
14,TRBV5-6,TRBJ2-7,CASSRDRGLYEQYF
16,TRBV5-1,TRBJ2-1,CASSFAGGGSYNEQFF
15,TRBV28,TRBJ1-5,CASSPRDSQHRPQHF
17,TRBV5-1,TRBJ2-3,CASSLVGSGQYTDTQYF
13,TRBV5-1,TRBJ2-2,CATREGDTGELFF
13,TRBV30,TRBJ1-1,CAWSSRGATEAFF
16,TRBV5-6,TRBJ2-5,CASSLYLAGVQETQYF
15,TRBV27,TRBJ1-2,CASSLRPLANYGYTF
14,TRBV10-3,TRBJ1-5,CAIGQEVRNQPQHF
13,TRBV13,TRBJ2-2,CASSRPGSGELFF